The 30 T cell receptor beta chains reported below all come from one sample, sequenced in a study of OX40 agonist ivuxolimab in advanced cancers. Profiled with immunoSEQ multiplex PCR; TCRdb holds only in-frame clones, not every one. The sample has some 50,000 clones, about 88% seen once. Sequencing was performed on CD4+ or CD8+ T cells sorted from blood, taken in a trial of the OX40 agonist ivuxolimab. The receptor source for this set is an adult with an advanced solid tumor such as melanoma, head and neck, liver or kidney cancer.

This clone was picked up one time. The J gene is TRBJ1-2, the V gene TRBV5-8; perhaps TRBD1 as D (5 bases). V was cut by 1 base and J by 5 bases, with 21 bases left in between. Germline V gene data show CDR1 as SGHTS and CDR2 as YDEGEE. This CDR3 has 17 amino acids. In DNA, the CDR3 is TGTGCCAGCAGCTTGACTATAGTACTCGGACACCGATATGGCTACACCTTC. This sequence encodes CASSLTIVLGHRYGYTF.

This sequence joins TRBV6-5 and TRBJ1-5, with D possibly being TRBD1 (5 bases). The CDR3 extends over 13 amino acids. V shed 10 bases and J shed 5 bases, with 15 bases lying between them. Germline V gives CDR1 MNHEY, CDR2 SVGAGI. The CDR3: CATSSGWDQPQHF. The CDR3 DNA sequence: TGTGCCACCTCCTCAGGGTGGGATCAGCCCCAGCATTTT.

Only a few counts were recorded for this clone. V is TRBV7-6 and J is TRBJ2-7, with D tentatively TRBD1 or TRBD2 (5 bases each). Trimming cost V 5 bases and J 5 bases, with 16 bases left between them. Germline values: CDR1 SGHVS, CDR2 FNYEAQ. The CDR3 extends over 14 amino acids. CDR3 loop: CASSVGPEVNEQYF. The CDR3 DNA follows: TGTGCCAGCAGCGTGGGACCAGAGGTAAACGAGCAGTACTTC. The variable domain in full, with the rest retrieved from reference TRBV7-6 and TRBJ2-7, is GAGVSQSPRYKVTKRGQDVALRCDPISGHVSLYWYRQALGQGPEFLTYFNYEAQQDKSGLPNDRFSAERPEGSISTLTIQRTEQRDSAMYRCASSVGPEVNEQYFGPGTRLTVT.

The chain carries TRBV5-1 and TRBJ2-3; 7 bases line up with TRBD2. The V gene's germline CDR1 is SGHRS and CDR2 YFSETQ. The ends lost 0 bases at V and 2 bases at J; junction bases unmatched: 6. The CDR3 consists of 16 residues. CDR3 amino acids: CASSLVRGGYTDTQYF. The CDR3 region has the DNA TGCGCCAGCAGCTTGGTTCGCGGGGGATACACAGATACGCAGTATTTT.

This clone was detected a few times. The DNA of the CDR3 is TGTGCCAGCACGTGGGACCCGGCCTATGGCTACACCTTC. This codes for CASTWDPAYGYTF. The chain is built from TRBV28 and TRBJ1-2, with D possibly being TRBD1 (5 bases). The germline V and J ends were trimmed by 7 bases and 4 bases, with 13 bases remaining between them. The CDR3 is 13 residues long. Germline V gene sequence: CDR1 MDHEN, CDR2 SYDVKM.

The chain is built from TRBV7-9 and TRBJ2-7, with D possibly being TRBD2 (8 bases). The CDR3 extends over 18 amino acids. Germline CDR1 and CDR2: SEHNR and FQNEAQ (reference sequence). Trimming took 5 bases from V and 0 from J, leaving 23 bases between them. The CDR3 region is CASSQGGLAGMSSYEQYF. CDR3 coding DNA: TGTGCCAGCAGCCAAGGGGGCCTAGCGGGTATGAGCTCCTACGAGCAGTACTTC.

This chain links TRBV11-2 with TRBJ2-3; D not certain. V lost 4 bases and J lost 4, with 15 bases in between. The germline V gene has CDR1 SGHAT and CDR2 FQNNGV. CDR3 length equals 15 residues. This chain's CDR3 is CASSSSRAIADTQYF. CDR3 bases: TGTGCCAGCAGCTCATCTCGGGCGATCGCAGATACGCAGTATTTT.

The CDR3 is CASSFLQGQRTGELFF. The CDR3 nucleotides are TGTGCCAGCAGCTTTCTCCAGGGACAGCGTACCGGGGAGCTGTTTTTT. The chain recombines TRBV7-9 with TRBJ2-2; TRBD1 matches at 7 bases. The CDR3 has 16 amino acids. The J segment lost 5 bases and the V segment lost 3 bases, leaving 9 bases of the junction unmatched. Germline CDR1 and CDR2: SEHNR and FQNEAQ (reference sequence).

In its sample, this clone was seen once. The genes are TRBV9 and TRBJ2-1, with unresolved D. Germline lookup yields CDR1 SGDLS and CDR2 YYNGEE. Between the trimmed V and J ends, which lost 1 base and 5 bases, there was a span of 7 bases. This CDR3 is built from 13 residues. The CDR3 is CASSVFQDNEQFF. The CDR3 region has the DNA TGTGCCAGCAGCGTATTCCAAGACAATGAGCAGTTCTTC.

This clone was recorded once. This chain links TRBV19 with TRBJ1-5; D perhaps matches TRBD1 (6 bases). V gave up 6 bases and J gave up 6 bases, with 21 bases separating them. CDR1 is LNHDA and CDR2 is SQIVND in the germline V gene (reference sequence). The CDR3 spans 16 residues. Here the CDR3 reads CASSPIGRGGFQPQHF. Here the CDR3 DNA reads TGTGCCAGTAGCCCCATCGGCAGGGGAGGTTTTCAGCCCCAGCATTTT.

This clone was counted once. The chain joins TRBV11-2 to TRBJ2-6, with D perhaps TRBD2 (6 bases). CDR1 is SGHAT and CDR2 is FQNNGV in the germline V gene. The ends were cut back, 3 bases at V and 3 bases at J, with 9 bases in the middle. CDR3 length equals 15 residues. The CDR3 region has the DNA TGTGCCAGCAGCTTCGGAGGGAGTGGGGCCAACGTCCTGACTTTC. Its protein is CASSFGGSGANVLTF. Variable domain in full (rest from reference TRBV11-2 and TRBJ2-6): EAGVAQSPRYKIIEKRQSVAFWCNPISGHATLYWYQQILGQGPKLLIQFQNNGVVDDSQLPKDRFSAERLKGVDSTLKIQPAKLEDSAVYLCASSFGGSGANVLTFGAGSRLTVL.

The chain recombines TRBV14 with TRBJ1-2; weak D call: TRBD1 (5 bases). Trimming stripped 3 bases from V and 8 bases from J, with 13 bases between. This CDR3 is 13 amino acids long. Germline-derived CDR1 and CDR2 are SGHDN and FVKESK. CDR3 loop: CASSQSKGYGYTF. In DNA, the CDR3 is TGTGCCAGCAGCCAGTCGAAGGGGTACGGCTACACCTTC. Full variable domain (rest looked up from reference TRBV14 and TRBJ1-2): EAGVTQFPSHSVIEKGQTVTLRCDPISGHDNLYWYRRVMGKEIKFLLHFVKESKQDESGMPNNRFLAERTGGTYSTLKVQPAELEDSGVYFCASSQSKGYGYTFGSGTRLTVV.

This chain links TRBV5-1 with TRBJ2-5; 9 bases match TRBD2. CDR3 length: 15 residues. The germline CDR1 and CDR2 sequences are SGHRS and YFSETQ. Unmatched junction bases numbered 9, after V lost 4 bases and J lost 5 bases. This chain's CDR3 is CASSDPAGGGETQYF. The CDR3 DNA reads TGCGCCAGCAGCGACCCAGCGGGGGGAGGGGAGACCCAGTACTTC.

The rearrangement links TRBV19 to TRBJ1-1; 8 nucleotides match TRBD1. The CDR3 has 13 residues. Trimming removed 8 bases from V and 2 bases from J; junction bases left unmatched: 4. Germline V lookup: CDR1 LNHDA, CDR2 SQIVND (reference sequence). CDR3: CASSDRGNTEAFF. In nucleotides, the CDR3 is TGTGCCAGTTCAGACAGGGGAAACACTGAAGCTTTCTTT.

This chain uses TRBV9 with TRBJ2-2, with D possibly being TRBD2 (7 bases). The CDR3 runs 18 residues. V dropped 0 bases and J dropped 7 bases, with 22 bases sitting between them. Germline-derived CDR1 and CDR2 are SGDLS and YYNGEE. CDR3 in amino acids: CASSVGGRGAAVSGELFF. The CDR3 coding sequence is TGTGCCAGCAGCGTAGGAGGGAGGGGGGCCGCCGTTAGCGGGGAGCTGTTTTTT.

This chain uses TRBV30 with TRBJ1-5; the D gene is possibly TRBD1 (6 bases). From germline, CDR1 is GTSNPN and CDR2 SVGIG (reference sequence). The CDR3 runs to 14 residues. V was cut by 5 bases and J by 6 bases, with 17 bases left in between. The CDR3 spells CAWEAKGGGQPQHF. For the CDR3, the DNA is TGTGCCTGGGAGGCGAAGGGGGGCGGTCAGCCCCAGCATTTT.

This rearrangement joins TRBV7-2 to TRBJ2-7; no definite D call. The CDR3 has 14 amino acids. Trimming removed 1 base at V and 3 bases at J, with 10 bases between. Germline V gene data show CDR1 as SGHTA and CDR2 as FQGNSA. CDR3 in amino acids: CASSLVSQFYEQYF. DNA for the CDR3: TGTGCCAGCAGCTTAGTCTCACAGTTCTACGAGCAGTACTTC.

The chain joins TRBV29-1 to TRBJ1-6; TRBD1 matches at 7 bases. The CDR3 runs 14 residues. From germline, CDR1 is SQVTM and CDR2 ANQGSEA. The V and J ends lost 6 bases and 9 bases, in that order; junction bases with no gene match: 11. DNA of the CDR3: TGCAGCGTCCTCACGGGGACAGACGGTTCACCCCTCCACTTT. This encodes CSVLTGTDGSPLHF.

The CDR3 sequence: CASSLYGPTDTQYF. The CDR3 DNA follows: TGTGCCAGCAGCTTATACGGGCCCACAGATACGCAGTATTTT. This chain joins TRBV7-2 and TRBJ2-3, with D unresolved. The V gene's germline CDR1 is SGHTA and CDR2 FQGNSA. With 2 bases removed from V and 2 bases from J, the gap between germline ends came to 8 bases. This CDR3 region has 14 residues. Complete variable domain (other parts from reference TRBV7-2 and TRBJ2-3): GAGVSQSPSNKVTEKGKDVELRCDPISGHTALYWYRQSLGQGLEFLIYFQGNSAPDKSGLPSDRFSAERTGGSVSTLTIQRTQQEDSAVYLCASSLYGPTDTQYFGPGTRLTVL.

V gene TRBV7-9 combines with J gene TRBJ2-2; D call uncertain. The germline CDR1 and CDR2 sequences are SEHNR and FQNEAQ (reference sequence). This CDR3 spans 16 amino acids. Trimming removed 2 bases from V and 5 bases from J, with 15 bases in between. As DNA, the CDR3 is TGTGCCAGCAGCTTAAACTACGACTCAAGAACCGGGGAGCTGTTTTTT. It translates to CASSLNYDSRTGELFF.

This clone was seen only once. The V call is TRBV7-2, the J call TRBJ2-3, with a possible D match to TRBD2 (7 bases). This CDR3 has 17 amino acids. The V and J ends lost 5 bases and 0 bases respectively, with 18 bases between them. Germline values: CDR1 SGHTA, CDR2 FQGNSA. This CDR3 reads CASSPQGGAVSTDTQYF. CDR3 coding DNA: TGTGCCAGCAGCCCTCAAGGGGGGGCCGTTAGCACAGATACGCAGTATTTT.

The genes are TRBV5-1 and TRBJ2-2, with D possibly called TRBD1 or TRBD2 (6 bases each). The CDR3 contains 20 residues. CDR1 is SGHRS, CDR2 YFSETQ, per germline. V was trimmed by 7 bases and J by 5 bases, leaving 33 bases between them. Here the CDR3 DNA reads TGCGCCAGCGGAGGGGCGGCGGGACATTTACTATCCCAGCCTACCGGGGAGCTGTTTTTT. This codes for CASGGAAGHLLSQPTGELFF.

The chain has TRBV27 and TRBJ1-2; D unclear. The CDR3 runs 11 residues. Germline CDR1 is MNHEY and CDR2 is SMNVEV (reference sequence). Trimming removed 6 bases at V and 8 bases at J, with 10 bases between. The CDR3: CASRNRFGYTF. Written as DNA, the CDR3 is TGTGCCAGCAGAAATCGTTTCGGCTACACCTTC.

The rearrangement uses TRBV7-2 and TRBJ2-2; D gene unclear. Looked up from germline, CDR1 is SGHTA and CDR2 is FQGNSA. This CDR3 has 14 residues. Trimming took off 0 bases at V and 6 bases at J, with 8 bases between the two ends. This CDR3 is CASSLALGAGELFF. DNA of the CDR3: TGTGCCAGCAGCTTAGCCTTGGGCGCCGGGGAGCTGTTTTTT.

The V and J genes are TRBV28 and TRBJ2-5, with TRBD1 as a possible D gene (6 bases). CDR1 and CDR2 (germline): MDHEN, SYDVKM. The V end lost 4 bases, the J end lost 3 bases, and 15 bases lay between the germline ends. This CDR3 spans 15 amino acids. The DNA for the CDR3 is TGTGCCAGCAGTTCCTCAGGGGACATGAAAGAGACCCAGTACTTC. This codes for CASSSSGDMKETQYF. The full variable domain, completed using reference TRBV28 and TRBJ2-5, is DVKVTQSSRYLVKRTGEKVFLECVQDMDHENMFWYRQDPGLGLRLIYFSYDVKMKEKGDIPEGYSVSREKKERFSLILESASTNQTSMYLCASSSSGDMKETQYFGPGTRLLVL.

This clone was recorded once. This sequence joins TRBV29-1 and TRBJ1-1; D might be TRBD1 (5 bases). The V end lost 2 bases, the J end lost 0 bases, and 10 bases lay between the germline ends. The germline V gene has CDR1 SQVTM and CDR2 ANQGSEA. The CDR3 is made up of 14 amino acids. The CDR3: CSVERQPLNTEAFF. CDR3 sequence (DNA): TGCAGCGTTGAACGACAGCCTCTGAACACTGAAGCTTTCTTT.

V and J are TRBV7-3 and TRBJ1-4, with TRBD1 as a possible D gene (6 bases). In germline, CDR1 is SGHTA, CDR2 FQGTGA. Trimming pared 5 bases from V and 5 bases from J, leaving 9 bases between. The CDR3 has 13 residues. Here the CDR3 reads CASSRTVNEKLFF. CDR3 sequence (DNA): TGTGCCAGCAGCCGGACAGTCAATGAAAAACTGTTTTTT.

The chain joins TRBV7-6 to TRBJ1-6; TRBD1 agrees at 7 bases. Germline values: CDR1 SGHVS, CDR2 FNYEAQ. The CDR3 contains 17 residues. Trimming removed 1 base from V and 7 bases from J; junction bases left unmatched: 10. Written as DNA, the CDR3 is TGTGCCAGCAGCTTAGGCCAAAAGGGGGCAAGAAATTCACCCCTCCACTTT. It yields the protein CASSLGQKGARNSPLHF.

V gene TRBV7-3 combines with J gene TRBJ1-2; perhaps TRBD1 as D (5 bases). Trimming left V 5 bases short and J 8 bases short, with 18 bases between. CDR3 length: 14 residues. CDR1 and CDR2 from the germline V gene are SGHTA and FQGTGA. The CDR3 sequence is CASSPKGFGGGYTF. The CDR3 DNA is TGTGCCAGCAGCCCAAAAGGGTTCGGGGGAGGCTACACCTTC.

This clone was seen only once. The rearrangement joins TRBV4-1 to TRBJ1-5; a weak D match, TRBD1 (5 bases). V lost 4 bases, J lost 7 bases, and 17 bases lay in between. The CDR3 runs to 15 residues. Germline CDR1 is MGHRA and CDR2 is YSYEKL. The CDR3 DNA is TGCGCCAGCAGCCCCCTCATGGGGGTGCAACAGCCCCAGCATTTT. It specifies CASSPLMGVQQPQHF.